This T cell receptor beta chain was sequenced in a study of blood T cells in healthy people across ages. General observations from the study: In older individuals, TCR beta diversity per million T cells was lower, falling roughly linearly with age.

The germline gives CDR1 SGHRS, CDR2 YFSETQ. The CDR3 runs to 15 residues. Trimming took 0 bases from V and 5 from J, leaving 11 bases between them. Together with a sample-barcoded 5' primer, a J-beta primer mix was included in a second PCR lasting about 7 to 12 cycles. Every sample returned 2.5 million or more CDR3-containing paired-end reads. TCRdb ran MiXCR on the 5' RACE reads and lists one entry per CDR3 protein. The table includes 1.4 million to 1.5 million distinct CDR3 sequences, 40% to 50% detected once. As regards this clonotype: Its matching antigen is unknown.

Individuals who donated were healthy Caucasians from Russia aged about 6 to 100. Each donor's blood draw was 7.5 to 10 milliliters of peripheral blood. The receptor comes from a woman aged 18-29 years in good health. The sample consisted of blood. The chain employs TRBV5-1 and TRBJ2-2; the D call may be TRBD1 or TRBD2 (5 bases each). The CDR3 sequence: CASSLEGRETGELFF. Written as DNA, the CDR3 is TGCGCCAGCAGCTTGGAAGGCAGGGAGACCGGGGAGCTGTTTTTT.